The 6 T cell receptor beta chains below come from one sample, sequenced in a study of OX40 agonist ivuxolimab in advanced cancers. Method: immunoSEQ multiplex PCR; TCRdb's copy keeps in-frame clones and lacks some. Of about 54,000 clones in the sample, about 83% were seen once. The material was CD4+ or CD8+ T cells sorted from blood, obtained in a trial of the OX40 agonist ivuxolimab. These receptor sequences come from an adult with an advanced solid tumor such as melanoma, head and neck, liver or kidney cancer.

The J gene is TRBJ1-2, the V gene TRBV7-9; 8 positions match TRBD1. V was clipped by 1 base and J by 2 bases; unmatched bases: 6. The CDR3 runs 16 residues. Germline V gives CDR1 SEHNR, CDR2 FQNEAQ (reference sequence). CDR3 sequence: CASSLGDRLSNYGYTF. CDR3 bases: TGTGCCAGCAGCTTAGGGGACAGGCTAAGCAACTATGGCTACACCTTC.

V gene TRBV5-8 combines with J gene TRBJ2-2; no firm D call. There are 14 residues in the CDR3. CDR1 SGHTS and CDR2 YDEGEE come from the germline V gene. With 4 bases removed from V and 4 bases from J, the gap between germline ends came to 11 bases. The CDR3 nucleotides read TGTGCCAGCAGCGCCCATAGGGCCACCGGGGAGCTGTTTTTT. Amino acids: CASSAHRATGELFF.

The gene calls are TRBV27 and TRBJ2-2; D uncertain. The CDR3 is 14 amino acids. Germline V lookup: CDR1 MNHEY, CDR2 SMNVEV (reference sequence). V gave up 3 bases and J gave up 5 bases, with 10 bases separating them. DNA of the CDR3: TGTGCCAGCAGTTTTTCCGGCGTAACCGGGGAGCTGTTTTTT. It codes for CASSFSGVTGELFF.

The V call is TRBV6-5, the J call TRBJ1-4; D uncertain. CDR1 is MNHEY, CDR2 SVGAGI, per germline. V was shortened by 5 bases and J by 5 bases, with 6 bases between the two germline ends. The CDR3 runs to 12 residues. Here the CDR3 DNA reads TGTGCCAGCAGTGGGTCCAATGAAAAACTGTTTTTT. Its protein product is CASSGSNEKLFF.

The chain recombines TRBV5-4 with TRBJ2-5, with TRBD1 matching over 8 bases. The CDR3 contains 13 residues. The trim removed 5 bases at V and 1 base at J, leaving 1 base unmatched. Germline V gene sequence: CDR1 SGHNT, CDR2 YYREEE (reference sequence). This chain's CDR3 is CASRDRAQETQYF. DNA of the CDR3: TGTGCCAGCAGGGACAGGGCCCAAGAGACCCAGTACTTC. Looking up the rest from reference TRBV5-4 and TRBJ2-5 gives the full variable domain: ETGVTQSPTHLIKTRGQQVTLRCSSQSGHNTVSWYQQALGQGPQFIFQYYREEENGRGNFPPRFSGLQFPNYSSELNVNALELDDSALYLCASRDRAQETQYFGPGTRLLVL.

The V and J genes are TRBV29-1 and TRBJ1-6; D not certain. The germline V gene encodes CDR1 SQVTM and CDR2 ANQGSEA. The CDR3 length is 14 residues. V gave up 4 bases and J gave up 2 bases, with 9 bases separating them. CDR3 in amino acids: CSVAGAAYNSPLHF. Here the CDR3 DNA reads TGCAGCGTTGCTGGTGCCGCCTATAATTCACCCCTCCACTTT.